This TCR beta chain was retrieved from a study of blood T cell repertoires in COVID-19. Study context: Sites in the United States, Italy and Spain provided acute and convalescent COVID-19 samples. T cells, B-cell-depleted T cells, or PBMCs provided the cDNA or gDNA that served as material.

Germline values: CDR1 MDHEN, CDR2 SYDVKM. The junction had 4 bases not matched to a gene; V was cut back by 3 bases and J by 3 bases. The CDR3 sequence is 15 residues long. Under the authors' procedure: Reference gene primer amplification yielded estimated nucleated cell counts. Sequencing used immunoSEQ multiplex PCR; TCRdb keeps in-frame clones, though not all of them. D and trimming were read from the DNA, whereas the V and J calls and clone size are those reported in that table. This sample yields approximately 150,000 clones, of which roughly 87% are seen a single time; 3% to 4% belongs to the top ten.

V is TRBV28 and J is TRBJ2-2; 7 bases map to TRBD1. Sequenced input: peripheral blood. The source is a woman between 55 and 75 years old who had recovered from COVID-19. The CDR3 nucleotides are TGTGCCAGCAGTTTTGACAGGGTGTACACCGGGGAGCTGTTTTTT. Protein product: CASSFDRVYTGELFF. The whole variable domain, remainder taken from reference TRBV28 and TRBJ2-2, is DVKVTQSSRYLVKRTGEKVFLECVQDMDHENMFWYRQDPGLGLRLIYFSYDVKMKEKGDIPEGYSVSREKKERFSLILESASTNQTSMYLCASSFDRVYTGELFFGEGSRLTVL.